This entry lists 20 T cell receptor beta chains sequenced from one sample in a study of blood T cell repertoires in COVID-19. Sequenced by immunoSEQ multiplex PCR; TCRdb stores in-frame clones only, minus some. The profile shows about 64,000 clones, approximately 90% of them singletons. Material for sequencing was peripheral blood. The receptors derive from a human donor in a cohort sampled during active COVID-19.

This clone was detected once. The rearrangement joins TRBV6-2 or TRBV6-3 to TRBJ2-3; 7 nucleotides agree with TRBD2. Germline V gene lookup returns CDR1 MNHEY and CDR2 SVGEGT. After removal of 6 bases from V and 6 bases from J, the junction contained 9 bases not matched to a gene. The CDR3 spans 14 residues. For the CDR3, the DNA is TGTGCCAGCAGCCGCCCCGGGACTACGGATACGCAGTATTTT. It translates to CASSRPGTTDTQYF.

The V call is TRBV7-6, the J call TRBJ2-1; TRBD1 matches at 10 bases. The CDR3 spans 15 residues. CDR1 and CDR2 (germline): SGHVS, FNYEAQ. With V trimmed by 4 bases and J by 6 bases, 6 bases remained unmatched. The CDR3 DNA reads TGTGCCAGCAGCTACCGACAGGGGGCTCGCAATGAGCAGTTCTTC. Protein: CASSYRQGARNEQFF.

The gene calls are TRBV11-2 and TRBJ2-5; tentatively, D is TRBD1 (6 bases). The CDR3 covers 13 residues. The germline CDR1 and CDR2 sequences are SGHAT and FQNNGV. V gave up 5 bases and J gave up 4 bases, with 11 bases separating them. This CDR3 is CASSKTGTETQYF. CDR3 coding DNA: TGTGCCAGCAGCAAAACAGGGACAGAGACCCAGTACTTC.

The chain is built from TRBV27 and TRBJ2-3, with D possibly TRBD2 on 5 matching bases. CDR1 is MNHEY, CDR2 SMNVEV, per germline (reference sequence). V was shortened by 3 bases and J by 3 bases, with 7 bases between the two germline ends. CDR3 length equals 13 residues. CDR3 bases: TGTGCCAGCAGTTTCACTAGAACAGATACGCAGTATTTT. Translated, it gives CASSFTRTDTQYF.

The chain recombines TRBV3-1 (or the pseudogene TRBV3-2) with TRBJ2-7; 9 bases fit TRBD1. The length of the CDR3 is 16 residues. V lost 5 bases and J lost 5; bases outside the gene matches: 13. Germline V lookup: CDR1 LGHDT, CDR2 YNNKEL (reference sequence). DNA for the CDR3: TGTGCCAGCAGCAAAGGGACAGGGAACCCCACGCACGAGCAGTACTTC. As protein: CASSKGTGNPTHEQYF.

The rearrangement uses TRBV18 and TRBJ1-3; no firm D call. The CDR3 loop spans 19 amino acids. The V and J ends lost 0 bases and 0 bases respectively, with 18 bases between them. Germline V gene data show CDR1 as KGHSH and CDR2 as LQKENI. CDR3 coding DNA: TGTGCCAGCTCACCACCGAGGCACGGCGGCCTTGACTCTGGAAACACCATATATTTT. Protein product: CASSPPRHGGLDSGNTIYF.

The chain combines TRBV3-1 (or the pseudogene TRBV3-2) with TRBJ2-7, with a tentative D call TRBD2 (7 bases). Trimming stripped 0 bases from V and 6 bases from J, with 12 bases between. This CDR3 contains 14 residues. Germline-derived CDR1 and CDR2 are LGHDT and YNNKEL (reference sequence). The CDR3 sequence is CASSQDYGGLEQYF. The DNA of the CDR3 is TGTGCCAGCAGCCAAGATTACGGGGGGCTCGAGCAGTACTTC.

This clone was observed once. This chain links TRBV5-8 with TRBJ2-4; D is perhaps TRBD1 (6 bases). The ends were cut back, 1 base at V and 4 bases at J, with 15 bases in the middle. The CDR3 runs to 16 residues. The germline gives CDR1 SGHTS, CDR2 YDEGEE. Here the CDR3 DNA reads TGTGCCAGCAGCTTGAGGTTGGGACAAGGGAAAAACATTCAGTACTTC. It specifies CASSLRLGQGKNIQYF.

The rearrangement links TRBV28 to TRBJ2-3; a weak D match, TRBD1 (8 bases). V lost 2 bases and J lost 3, with 18 bases in between. Germline V gene sequence: CDR1 MDHEN, CDR2 SYDVKM. The CDR3 is made up of 17 amino acids. Written as DNA, the CDR3 is TGTGCCAGCAGTTTACGGTTACAGGGGGGGACTACAGATACGCAGTATTTT. Encoded protein: CASSLRLQGGTTDTQYF. Filled out from reference TRBV28 and TRBJ2-3, the complete variable domain reads DVKVTQSSRYLVKRTGEKVFLECVQDMDHENMFWYRQDPGLGLRLIYFSYDVKMKEKGDIPEGYSVSREKKERFSLILESASTNQTSMYLCASSLRLQGGTTDTQYFGPGTRLTVL.

V usage is TRBV12-5 and J usage is TRBJ1-3; D is unclear. CDR1 is LGHNT, CDR2 FRNRAP, per germline. The V end was cut by 2 bases, the J end by 4 bases, with 15 bases between. CDR3 length equals 16 residues. As DNA, the CDR3 is TGTGCTAGTGGTTTGTTTCGGGTTAACGCGGGAAACACCATATATTTT. This translates into CASGLFRVNAGNTIYF.

The genes are TRBV5-1 and TRBJ1-6; 11 bases align to TRBD1. V lost 4 bases to trimming and J lost 7 bases; unmatched junction nucleotides: 10. Germline V gives CDR1 SGHRS, CDR2 YFSETQ. The CDR3 is 17 residues long. CDR3 sequence reads: CASSPAGTGGPNSPLHF. CDR3 coding DNA: TGCGCCAGCAGCCCGGCGGGGACAGGGGGTCCCAATTCACCCCTCCACTTT.

V gene TRBV24-1 combines with J gene TRBJ1-2; TRBD1 matches at 7 bases. The CDR3 length is 12 residues. Germline loops: CDR1 KGHDR, CDR2 SFDVKD. Trimming at V came to 7 bases and at J to 6 bases, leaving 4 bases not matched to a gene. The CDR3 DNA sequence: TGTGCCACCAGCCGGGACAGCGATGGCTACACCTTC. Protein sequence: CATSRDSDGYTF.

The chain employs TRBV18 and TRBJ2-7; 10 bases are shared with TRBD2. V lost 3 bases and J lost 3; bases outside the gene matches: 5. Germline assignment: CDR1 KGHSH and CDR2 LQKENI. The CDR3 has 15 amino acids. CDR3 in amino acids: CASSPEREGDYEQYF. In nucleotides, the CDR3 is TGTGCCAGCTCACCCGAGCGGGAGGGCGACTACGAGCAGTACTTC.

For the CDR3, the DNA is TGTGCCAGCAGCCAGGAGGGACAGGGAAGTTCACCCCTCCACTTT. This codes for CASSQEGQGSSPLHF. The chain couples TRBV11-2 to TRBJ1-6, with 9 bases lining up with TRBD1. The CDR3 runs 15 residues. CDR1 and CDR2 from the germline V gene are SGHAT and FQNNGV. With V trimmed by 5 bases and J by 9 bases, 8 bases remained unmatched.

In this sample, this clone turned up once. This chain connects TRBV2 to TRBJ1-1; 10 bases fit TRBD1. The CDR3 is 16 residues long. CDR1 and CDR2 from the germline V gene are SNHLY and FYNNEI. The V gene end was trimmed by 8 bases and the J gene end by 4 bases; junction bases not matched to a gene: 13. The CDR3 protein is CASGRGTGVFGTEAFF. CDR3 DNA: TGTGCCAGCGGGAGAGGGACAGGGGTTTTCGGCACTGAAGCTTTCTTT. The full variable domain, in which reference TRBV2 and TRBJ1-1 provide the parts outside the CDR3, is EPEVTQTPSHQVTQMGQEVILRCVPISNHLYFYWYRQILGQKVEFLVSFYNNEISEKSEIFDDQFSVERPDGSNFTLKIRSTKLEDSAMYFCASGRGTGVFGTEAFFGQGTRLTVV.

V and J are TRBV19 and TRBJ2-5, with a weak D call TRBD1 (5 bases). The germline CDR1 and CDR2 sequences are LNHDA and SQIVND (reference sequence). V dropped 2 bases and J dropped 2 bases, with 12 bases sitting between them. The CDR3 sequence is 15 residues long. CDR3: CASSIKKGNQETQYF. CDR3 DNA: TGTGCCAGTAGTATAAAGAAGGGGAATCAAGAGACCCAGTACTTC.

V usage is TRBV7-9 and J usage is TRBJ2-1; 7 bases match TRBD2. Germline lookup yields CDR1 SEHNR and CDR2 FQNEAQ (reference sequence). The V and J ends lost 2 bases and 4 bases, in that order; junction bases with no gene match: 8. The CDR3 runs to 16 residues. This chain's CDR3 is CASSLQLAGAYNEQFF. Here the CDR3 DNA reads TGTGCCAGCAGCTTACAACTGGCGGGAGCATACAATGAGCAGTTCTTC.

The V and J genes are TRBV5-1 and TRBJ2-7; 10 nucleotides agree with TRBD1. Germline V gene lookup returns CDR1 SGHRS and CDR2 YFSETQ. V dropped 4 bases and J dropped 5; count of bases not matched to a gene: 6. The CDR3 is 14 residues long. The CDR3 region has the DNA TGCGCCAGCAGCCTGGGACAGGGGAAGAACGAGCAGTACTTC. This gives the protein CASSLGQGKNEQYF. Supplemented by reference TRBV5-1 and TRBJ2-7, the full variable domain reads KAGVTQTPRYLIKTRGQQVTLSCSPISGHRSVSWYQQTPGQGLQFLFEYFSETQRNKGNFPGRFSGRQFSNSRSEMNVSTLELGDSALYLCASSLGQGKNEQYFGPGTRLTVT.

This chain connects TRBV7-3 to TRBJ1-1; a possible D gene is TRBD1 (5 bases). Germline V gene sequence: CDR1 SGHTA, CDR2 FQGTGA. V lost 5 bases and J 4 bases, leaving 14 bases between the germline ends. The CDR3 runs 14 residues. The CDR3 region has the DNA TGTGCCAGCAGCCCCTCGGGGGGGTCCACTGAAGCTTTCTTT. Protein product: CASSPSGGSTEAFF.

This clone occurred once. The chain recombines TRBV5-6 with TRBJ2-1, with D possibly TRBD1 on 5 matching bases. This CDR3 has 14 amino acids. Germline lookup yields CDR1 SGHDT and CDR2 YYEEEE. The V end lost 4 bases, the J end lost 5 bases, and 13 bases lay between the germline ends. CDR3 sequence: CASSTDKRDNEQFF. The CDR3 DNA sequence: TGTGCCAGCAGCACGGACAAACGGGACAATGAGCAGTTCTTC.